The 17 T cell receptor beta chains below come from one sample, sequenced in a study of shared clonotypes between healthy human individuals. Clones were sequenced by immunoSEQ multiplex PCR, and TCRdb holds only the in-frame ones, with some missing. The data show roughly 450,000 clones, less than 85% seen once. Sequenced sample: PBMCs. All receptors derive from a woman aged 40 to 50 in good health. Some clones in this sample may be carry-over from other donors' samples.

This clone was seen more than once but under ten times. This sequence joins TRBV7-2 and TRBJ2-1; 11 bases agree with TRBD2. The length of the CDR3 is 19 residues. Germline lookup yields CDR1 SGHTA and CDR2 FQGNSA. The J segment lost 0 bases and the V segment lost 5 bases, leaving 12 bases of the junction unmatched. The CDR3: CASSLVRLAGRGSYNEQFF. Here the CDR3 DNA reads TGTGCCAGCAGCCTAGTCAGACTAGCGGGAAGGGGCTCCTACAATGAGCAGTTCTTC. Filled out from reference TRBV7-2 and TRBJ2-1, the complete variable domain reads GAGVSQSPSNKVTEKGKDVELRCDPISGHTALYWYRQSLGQGLEFLIYFQGNSAPDKSGLPSDRFSAERTGGSVSTLTIQRTQQEDSAVYLCASSLVRLAGRGSYNEQFFGPGTRLTVL.

This clone was picked up a small number of times. The chain is built from TRBV9 and TRBJ2-1; 9 nucleotides align to TRBD2. The CDR3 extends over 15 amino acids. The J segment lost 2 bases and the V segment lost 4 bases, leaving 4 bases of the junction unmatched. Germline V gene sequence: CDR1 SGDLS, CDR2 YYNGEE. CDR3 sequence: CASSTIAGAYNEQFF. CDR3 coding DNA: TGTGCCAGCAGCACGATAGCGGGAGCCTACAATGAGCAGTTCTTC.

Only one count was recorded for this clone. The chain is built from TRBV5-6 and TRBJ1-2; D gene ambiguous. Deletions cut 3 bases from V and 6 bases from J, with 24 bases between. The CDR3 covers 17 residues. The germline gives CDR1 SGHDT, CDR2 YYEEEE. The CDR3 here is CASSSRLMGLVRDGYTF. The CDR3 bases are TGTGCCAGCAGCTCTCGATTAATGGGGTTGGTTAGGGATGGCTACACCTTC.

The gene calls are TRBV21-1 and TRBJ1-5. TRBV21-1 is labeled a pseudogene. The CDR3 totals 15 residues. The CDR3 DNA is TGTGCCAGCAGCCCCCGGGACGAGTGGAATCAGCCCCAGCATTTT. It translates to CASSPRDEWNQPQHF.

This clone has just one count. J is TRBJ2-7 and V is TRBV11-3; D perhaps matches TRBD1 (5 bases). CDR1 and CDR2 (germline): SGHNT, YENEEA. This CDR3 contains 14 residues. The germline V and J ends were trimmed by 1 base and 3 bases, with 10 bases remaining between them. CDR3 loop: CASSLGGRDYEQYF. The DNA for the CDR3 is TGTGCCAGCAGCTTAGGGGGCAGGGACTACGAGCAGTACTTC.

This clone showed up many times. The rearrangement uses TRBV7-9 and TRBJ1-2, with D unclear. From germline, CDR1 is SEHNR and CDR2 FQNEAQ (reference sequence). Deletions cut 5 bases from V and 2 bases from J, with 15 bases between. This CDR3 spans 15 amino acids. CDR3 nucleotide sequence: TGTGCCAGCAGCACCGGACGGAGCTGGAACTATGGCTACACCTTC. Amino acids: CASSTGRSWNYGYTF.

V and J are TRBV7-2 and TRBJ2-7; TRBD2 aligns across 7 bases. This CDR3 is 14 amino acids long. Losses at the gene ends were 3 bases for V and 6 bases for J; bases not matched to a gene: 8. Germline V CDR1 and CDR2: SGHTA, FQGNSA. DNA for the CDR3: TGTGCCAGCAGCTTGAGGGCGGGAGCTCTCGAGCAGTACTTC. Translated, it gives CASSLRAGALEQYF.

V gene TRBV19 combines with J gene TRBJ2-7; D perhaps matches TRBD1 (6 bases). The CDR3 is made up of 13 amino acids. With 5 bases removed from V and 6 bases from J, the gap between germline ends came to 14 bases. The germline CDR1 and CDR2 sequences are LNHDA and SQIVND (reference sequence). CDR3 in amino acids: CASSEQGQGEQYF. In DNA form, the CDR3 reads TGTGCCAGTAGTGAACAGGGTCAAGGCGAGCAGTACTTC.

The chain joins TRBV30 to TRBJ2-5; 7 bases match TRBD1. Germline V gene data show CDR1 as GTSNPN and CDR2 as SVGIG (reference sequence). Trimming at V came to 2 bases and at J to 2 bases, leaving 8 bases not matched to a gene. The CDR3 is made up of 15 amino acids. The CDR3 loop reads CAWSKPSRGQETQYF. CDR3 nucleotides: TGTGCCTGGAGTAAGCCGTCCAGGGGGCAAGAGACCCAGTACTTC.

This chain joins TRBV10-3 and TRBJ2-5; no definite D call. Trimming left V 3 bases short and J 1 base short, with 9 bases between. CDR1 is ENHRY and CDR2 is SYGVKD in the germline V gene. The CDR3 length is 14 residues. DNA of the CDR3: TGTGCCATCAGTGAAGGAAACAGCCAAGAGACCCAGTACTTC. This translates into CAISEGNSQETQYF.

This rearrangement joins TRBV10-3 to TRBJ2-3; 10 nucleotides match TRBD1. This CDR3 contains 16 residues. J lost 4 bases, V lost 2 bases, and 6 bases had no gene match. The germline V gene has CDR1 ENHRY and CDR2 SYGVKD. DNA for the CDR3: TGTGCCATCAGTGAGATGGGACAGGGGATGGCAGATACGCAGTATTTT. Translated: CAISEMGQGMADTQYF.

CDR3 sequence reads: CATSRGEGETQYF. As DNA, the CDR3 is TGTGCTACCTCCCGGGGGGAGGGAGAGACCCAGTACTTC. The genes are TRBV7-7 and TRBJ2-5; TRBD2 aligns across 7 bases. There are 13 residues in the CDR3. Germline lookup yields CDR1 SSHAT and CDR2 FNYEAQ (reference sequence).

The rearrangement uses TRBV6-5 and TRBJ2-7; D possibly corresponds to TRBD1 (6 bases). The CDR3 has 15 residues. V lost 2 bases and J 3 bases, leaving 14 bases between the germline ends. CDR1 and CDR2 from the germline V gene are MNHEY and SVGAGI. The CDR3 bases are TGTGCCAGCAGTTACGCCGGGACAAGTATCTACGAGCAGTACTTC. It translates to CASSYAGTSIYEQYF.

V usage is TRBV7-3 and J usage is TRBJ2-7, with 8 bases identical to TRBD1. CDR1 SGHTA and CDR2 FQGTGA come from the germline V gene. The CDR3 has 16 amino acids. J gave up 0 bases and V 0 bases, and 4 bases lay outside the gene matches. The CDR3 protein is CASSLTRTGFSYEQYF. CDR3 bases: TGTGCCAGCAGCTTAACGCGGACAGGGTTCTCCTACGAGCAGTACTTC.

Of note for this clone: It is likely a read error: a sequence one base away is far more abundant. V usage is TRBV28 and J usage is TRBJ1-4, with a tentative D call TRBD1 (6 bases). This CDR3 region has 15 residues. Germline CDR1 reads MDHEN; CDR2 reads SYDVKM. Trimming took 11 bases from V and 7 from J, leaving 23 bases between them. CDR3 region: CAGNLNGQGSEKLFF. CDR3 nucleotide sequence: TGTGCCGGCAACCTCAACGGGCAGGGGAGTGAAAAACTGTTTTTT.

V and J are TRBV7-9 and TRBJ2-7, with TRBD2 as a possible D gene (6 bases). The length of the CDR3 is 15 residues. Trimming cost V 6 bases and J 4 bases, with 19 bases left between them. In germline, CDR1 is SEHNR, CDR2 FQNEAQ (reference sequence). The CDR3 DNA sequence: TGTGCCAGCAGACTCGGAGGGGCCCCGACTTACGAGCAGTACTTC. It translates to CASRLGGAPTYEQYF.

This chain uses TRBV11-2 with TRBJ2-1; D unresolved. Trimming removed 5 bases at V and 7 bases at J, with 18 bases between. CDR3 length: 15 amino acids. Germline-derived CDR1 and CDR2 are SGHAT and FQNNGV. The CDR3 region has the DNA TGTGCCAGCAGCCTACAACCGCTAGGTTCTAATGAGCAGTTCTTC. Translated, it gives CASSLQPLGSNEQFF.